This T cell receptor beta chain is drawn from a study of blood T cells in healthy people across ages. Study outcomes and limitations: Underestimates were what the diversity estimates from one million T cells were considered to be.

On this clonotype itself: As yet, its antigen is unknown.

The donors, aged roughly 6 to 90, were healthy Caucasians from Russia. The authors drew around 9.3 milliliters of peripheral blood from each donor. The CDR3 length is 15 residues. V was cut by 2 bases and J by 4 bases, with 12 bases left in between. Germline CDR1 is MDHEN and CDR2 is SYDVKM. Sample-barcoded 5' priming and a J-beta primer mix drove a second PCR of about 7 to 11 cycles. MiXCR was run by TCRdb on the 5' RACE reads, yielding one entry per CDR3 protein. This table holds roughly 1,100,000 distinct CDR3 sequences, less than 25% found once. The sample also formed part of further work on T cells of mothers and their children. That study adds: A few mothers and their six children, all healthy Caucasians, donated.

The source material was blood. The chain is built from TRBV28 and TRBJ2-1; the D gene is possibly TRBD2 (5 bases). The receptor was isolated from a girl aged 2 to 9 in good health. CDR3 loop: CASSLDSGVYNEQFF. The CDR3 DNA reads TGTGCCAGCAGTTTAGACTCCGGGGTTTACAATGAGCAGTTCTTC.